A single sample is the source of the 7 T cell receptor beta chains below, sequenced in a study of metastatic and nonmetastatic thyroid tumors. TCRdb reanalyzed the PCR reads with MiXCR. The profile shows about 13,000 clones, about 33% of them singletons. There were no patients who had received any treatment before thyroid surgery. Sequencing was carried out using tumor tissue. The receptors were sampled from a male donor with papillary thyroid cancer or a benign thyroid nodule (not recorded which). Some clones in this sample may be carry-over from other donors' samples.

The V gene is TRBV11-3, the J gene TRBJ2-7; 9 nucleotides align to TRBD1. V shed 5 bases and J 8 bases; nucleotides not matched to a gene: 7. Germline lookup yields CDR1 SGHNT and CDR2 YENEEA. The CDR3 is 13 amino acids. This CDR3 reads CASSPGGQGQQYF. As DNA, the CDR3 is TGTGCCAGCAGCCCCGGGGGACAGGGCCAGCAGTACTTC.

The chain uses TRBV5-1 and TRBJ2-3; no clear D gene. CDR1 SGHRS and CDR2 YFSETQ come from the germline V gene. This CDR3 comprises 14 residues. The V gene lost 4 bases and the J gene lost 2 bases, with 11 bases spanning the gap. The CDR3, as DNA: TGCGCCAGCAGCCCCGGGTCCGTCACAGATACGCAGTATTTT. Encoded protein: CASSPGSVTDTQYF.

This clone has more than one count but fewer than ten. The chain recombines TRBV20-1 with TRBJ1-2, with 7 positions matching TRBD1. Germline loops: CDR1 DFQATT, CDR2 SNEGSKA (reference sequence). The CDR3 runs to 12 residues. With V trimmed by 2 bases and J by 3 bases, 0 bases remained unmatched. The DNA for the CDR3 is TGCAGTGCTAGACAGGGGGACTATGGCTACACCTTC. It translates to CSARQGDYGYTF.

The V and J genes are TRBV7-8 and TRBJ2-7, with 13 bases matching TRBD2. The ends lost 2 bases at V and 5 bases at J; junction bases unmatched: 12. Germline CDR1 reads SGHVS; CDR2 reads FQNEAQ. The CDR3 has 18 residues. The CDR3 protein is CASSLFPTSGRAGHEQYF. The CDR3 bases are TGTGCCAGCAGCTTATTTCCTACTAGCGGGAGGGCCGGTCACGAGCAGTACTTC.

This rearrangement joins TRBV2 to TRBJ1-3, with TRBD1 matching over 10 bases. Trimming cost V 5 bases and J 1 base; bases outside gene matches: 2. Germline CDR1 SNHLY, CDR2 FYNNEI. CDR3 length equals 15 residues. CDR3 bases: TGTGCCAGCAGTTGGGACAGGGGATCTGGAAACACCATATATTTT. It translates to CASSWDRGSGNTIYF.

The V and J genes are TRBV20-1 and TRBJ2-5, with TRBD2 as a possible D gene (7 bases). Germline assignment: CDR1 DFQATT and CDR2 SNEGSKA (reference sequence). The ends were cut back, 5 bases at V and 4 bases at J, with 17 bases in the middle. CDR3 size: 14 residues. For the CDR3, the DNA is TGCAGTGCTGGAGCCCCGAGGGGGGGAGAGACCCAGTACTTC. Amino acid sequence: CSAGAPRGGETQYF.

V and J are TRBV5-1 and TRBJ1-2; D is ambiguous. Trimming took off 0 bases at V and 4 bases at J, with 19 bases between the two ends. The CDR3 covers 17 residues. In germline, CDR1 is SGHRS, CDR2 YFSETQ. The CDR3 here is CASSLGHLMGGSYGYTF. The CDR3 DNA reads TGCGCCAGCAGCTTGGGCCACCTGATGGGAGGTAGCTATGGCTACACCTTC.